This T cell receptor (beta chain) was sequenced during a study of cytomegalovirus exposure and HLA in healthy donors. Germline V lookup: CDR1 SGHAT, CDR2 FQNNGV. This CDR3 is built from 17 residues. The J segment lost 2 bases and the V segment lost 3 bases, leaving 5 bases of the junction unmatched. Repertoires were generated with immunoSEQ multiplex PCR, while TCRdb's copy carries only in-frame clones and drops some. In the table there are 200,000 to 300,000 clones, roughly 88% of which are singletons. The chain employs TRBV11-2 and TRBJ2-3; 13 nucleotides match TRBD2. The receptor was isolated from a woman younger than 45 in good health and CMV-seronegative. Material: PBMCs. The CDR3 region has the DNA TGTGCCAGCAGCTTGGGACTAGCGGGAAGACTCACAGATACGCAGTATTTT. It encodes CASSLGLAGRLTDTQYF.